This T cell receptor beta chain was found in a study of blood T cell repertoires in COVID-19. Study as a whole: Collection of acute and convalescent COVID-19 samples took place in the United States, Italy and Spain. The analysed material was cDNA or gDNA that came from T cells, B-cell-depleted T cells, or PBMCs.

Original methodology: Amplification of reference gene primers provided the estimated nucleated cell counts. Measured with immunoSEQ multiplex PCR; TCRdb has only the in-frame clones, and not every one. The V and J calls and clone size were taken over from that table, and D and trimming were inferred from the DNA. The sample carries about 290,000 clones, about 82% recorded once. This clone was counted between two and nine times. CDR3 length: 15 residues. V lost 4 bases and J lost 3; bases outside the gene matches: 2. In germline, CDR1 is MNHEY, CDR2 SVGAGI. This clonotype was sampled from a woman between 45 and 60 years old with active or convalescent COVID-19. Input material: peripheral blood. The chain couples TRBV6-5 to TRBJ2-1; 11 nucleotides match TRBD2. The CDR3 sequence: CASSSGLADYNEQFF. The CDR3 DNA is TGTGCCAGCAGTTCGGGACTAGCGGACTACAATGAGCAGTTCTTC.